One sample yielded the 6 T cell receptor beta chains listed below, sequenced in a study of CD8 T cells in ankylosing spondylitis. The antigens these receptors bind are not known. Via MiXCR, TCRdb re-called the 5' RACE reads, giving one row per CDR3 protein. Of around 450,000 distinct CDR3 sequences in the sample, 20% to 30% were seen once. Whole-study findings and limits: The study identified a TCR beta motif of 7 or 8 highly homologous variants that appeared characteristic of ankylosing spondylitis blood.

The specimen sequenced was blood, either unsorted or a sorted T cell fraction (not recorded which). These receptors came from a male donor with ankylosing spondylitis.

This clonotype was observed a handful of times. The chain joins TRBV3-1 to TRBJ1-2, with 8 bases that match TRBD1. J was trimmed by 8 bases and V by 3 bases; bases with no gene match: 2. Germline V gives CDR1 LGHDT, CDR2 YNNKEL (reference sequence). This CDR3 contains 12 residues. The CDR3 coding sequence is TGTGCCAGCAGCCAGCGGACAGGGGGCTACACCTTC. Translation gives CASSQRTGGYTF.

The chain uses TRBV3-1 and TRBJ1-2; 7 bases are shared with TRBD1. The CDR3 extends over 14 amino acids. V lost 4 bases to trimming and J lost 5 bases; unmatched junction nucleotides: 7. The germline V gene encodes CDR1 LGHDT and CDR2 YNNKEL (reference sequence). Here the CDR3 DNA reads TGTGCCAGCAGCCGCACCCGGGACAGTTATGGCTACACCTTC. Protein: CASSRTRDSYGYTF.

This clonotype was seen more than once but under ten times. The rearrangement links TRBV20-1 to TRBJ2-5; D gene ambiguous. CDR3 length: 16 amino acids. V was shortened by 1 base and J by 2 bases, with 17 bases between the two germline ends. CDR1 and CDR2 from the germline V gene are DFQATT and SNEGSKA (reference sequence). The CDR3 DNA reads as TGCAGTGCTAGAGTAAGGCCAGCTTACAAACAAGAGACCCAGTACTTC. Its protein is CSARVRPAYKQETQYF.

A few counts support this clonotype. The chain uses TRBV5-1 and TRBJ2-3, with a possible D match to TRBD2 (5 bases). The germline V gene has CDR1 SGHRS and CDR2 YFSETQ. The CDR3 contains 14 residues. V was trimmed by 4 bases and J by 6 bases, leaving 15 bases between them. As DNA, the CDR3 is TGCGCCAGCAGCGGTGGACTCGTCGGGGATACGCAGTATTTT. This sequence encodes CASSGGLVGDTQYF. Filled out from reference TRBV5-1 and TRBJ2-3, the complete variable domain reads KAGVTQTPRYLIKTRGQQVTLSCSPISGHRSVSWYQQTPGQGLQFLFEYFSETQRNKGNFPGRFSGRQFSNSRSEMNVSTLELGDSALYLCASSGGLVGDTQYFGPGTRLTVL.

There are a few counts of this clonotype. This chain uses TRBV30 with TRBJ2-2; 13 nucleotides align to TRBD2. Germline values: CDR1 GTSNPN, CDR2 SVGIG (reference sequence). V shed 3 bases, J shed 6 bases, and the junction held 1 base outside the gene matches. The CDR3 is made up of 14 amino acids. This CDR3 is CAWRGLAGSGELFF. The DNA of the CDR3 is TGTGCCTGGAGGGGACTAGCGGGATCCGGGGAGCTGTTTTTT.

A few counts support this clonotype. The chain has TRBV12-3 or TRBV12-4 and TRBJ2-3; D is uncertain. V was cut by 6 bases and J by 3 bases, with 10 bases left in between. CDR3 length: 13 amino acids. CDR3 DNA: TGTGCCAGCAGGGTAGTGGGGACAGATACGCAGTATTTT. It yields the protein CASRVVGTDTQYF.